Listed here are 30 T cell receptor beta chains from one sample, sequenced in a study of blood T cells in healthy people across ages. It was with a sample-barcoded 5' primer and a J-beta primer mix that a second PCR of about 7 to 12 cycles was run. Each CDR3 protein is one row after TCRdb ran MiXCR on the 5' RACE reads. The repertoire consists of more than 700,000 distinct CDR3 sequences, with approximately 55% occurring once and the leading ten covering approximately 41%. Sequenced sample: blood. These receptors were obtained from an elderly man in good health.

The chain combines TRBV9 with TRBJ2-1; 11 positions match TRBD1. The V segment lost 3 bases and the J segment 3 bases; nucleotides outside the gene matches: 11. The germline gives CDR1 SGDLS, CDR2 YYNGEE. This CDR3 is 18 amino acids long. As DNA, the CDR3 is TGTGCCAGCAGCGCCCTAGGACAGGGGGCGGTCCTCTACAATGAGCAGTTCTTC. It encodes CASSALGQGAVLYNEQFF.

This chain connects TRBV6-5 to TRBJ1-1, with D possibly TRBD1 on 6 matching bases. V lost 2 bases, J lost 10 bases, and 11 bases lay in between. CDR1 is MNHEY, CDR2 SVGAGI, per germline. There are 12 residues in the CDR3. CDR3 DNA sequence: TGTGCCAGCAGTTACACCACAGGGTTAGCTTTCTTT. Translation gives CASSYTTGLAFF.

A few counts support this clonotype. The rearrangement links TRBV9 to TRBJ1-1, with D tentatively TRBD1 (5 bases). V lost 2 bases to trimming and J lost 0 bases, with 8 bases between them. Germline V CDR1 and CDR2: SGDLS, YYNGEE. This CDR3 spans 14 amino acids. The CDR3 here is CASSVGGMNTEAFF. The CDR3 coding sequence is TGTGCCAGCAGCGTTGGGGGGATGAACACTGAAGCTTTCTTT.

The chain links TRBV15 to TRBJ2-5, with 8 bases matching TRBD2. Germline CDR1 is LNHNV and CDR2 is YYDKDF (reference sequence). J was trimmed by 4 bases and V by 7 bases; bases with no gene match: 8. The CDR3 runs to 14 residues. CDR3: CATTEGLAGETQYF. The CDR3 bases are TGTGCCACCACCGAGGGGCTAGCGGGAGAGACCCAGTACTTC.

The chain has TRBV2 and TRBJ2-6; possibly TRBD1 for D (5 bases). Germline V gives CDR1 SNHLY, CDR2 FYNNEI. Trimming took off 11 bases at V and 4 bases at J, with 12 bases between the two ends. The CDR3 runs to 13 residues. The CDR3 sequence: CASTGSGANVLTF. The CDR3 coding sequence is TGTGCCTCCACAGGTTCCGGGGCCAACGTCCTGACTTTC.

CDR3 protein: CASSLSGSGRYAYF. The DNA of the CDR3 is TGTGCCAGCAGTTTGAGCGGGAGTGGGAGATACGCGTATTTT. The V and J genes are TRBV12-3 or TRBV12-4 and TRBJ2-3; 8 nucleotides line up with TRBD2. This CDR3 comprises 14 residues. Trimming at V came to 3 bases and at J to 14 bases, leaving 13 bases not matched to a gene.

The chain combines TRBV11-2 with TRBJ2-5, with 7 bases aligning to TRBD1. The junction had 19 bases not matched to a gene; V was cut back by 4 bases and J by 11 bases. The CDR3 runs 16 residues. Germline CDR1 SGHAT, CDR2 FQNNGV. The CDR3 here is CASSSSTGDKYNEQYF. DNA of the CDR3: TGTGCCAGCAGCTCCTCTACAGGGGACAAATACAATGAGCAGTACTTC.

The rearrangement joins TRBV24-1 to TRBJ1-2; 8 bases agree with TRBD1. The CDR3 is 14 amino acids. CDR1 and CDR2 (germline): KGHDR, SFDVKD. After removal of 3 bases from V and 7 bases from J, the junction contained 6 bases not matched to a gene. The CDR3 reads CATSDPGQGGGYTF. The CDR3 DNA follows: TGTGCCACCAGTGATCCCGGACAGGGCGGTGGCTACACCTTC.

This CDR3 reads CTGAGADNYGYTF. Here the CDR3 DNA reads TGTACCGGAGCGGGGGCAGATAACTATGGCTACACCTTC. V is TRBV28 and J is TRBJ1-2; D might be TRBD1 (6 bases). This CDR3 contains 13 residues. Looked up from germline, CDR1 is MDHEN and CDR2 is SYDVKM.

The chain joins TRBV15 to TRBJ2-7; D unresolved. The length of the CDR3 is 14 residues. Germline V gene data show CDR1 as LNHNV and CDR2 as YYDKDF (reference sequence). V was shortened by 0 bases and J by 12 bases, with 18 bases between the two germline ends. The CDR3 nucleotides read TGTGCCACCAGCAGAGACTTTGCTCTTCCTTGGTTGTACTTC. Residues: CATSRDFALPWLYF.

This chain uses TRBV10-3 with TRBJ1-5, with TRBD1 as a possible D gene (5 bases). Germline lookup yields CDR1 ENHRY and CDR2 SYGVKD. The CDR3 has 15 residues. V lost 10 bases to trimming and J lost 0 bases, with 16 bases between them. The DNA for the CDR3 is TGTGCCACCAAGAAACAGGAGAATAGCAATCAGCCCCAGCATTTT. Translation: CATKKQENSNQPQHF.

The V gene is TRBV6-6, the J gene TRBJ2-7; maybe TRBD2 (6 bases). Trimming pared 6 bases from V and 1 base from J, leaving 13 bases between. The CDR3 runs 14 residues. Germline loops: CDR1 MNHNY, CDR2 SVGAGI (reference sequence). The DNA of the CDR3 is TGTGCCAGCAGCAGACTAGGGAAATCCTACGAGCAGTACTTC. Translating it yields CASSRLGKSYEQYF.

This clonotype was recorded at least ten times. The CDR3 is CSARIANEQYF. The CDR3 region has the DNA TGCAGTGCCAGAATCGCGAACGAGCAGTACTTC. The chain employs TRBV20-1 and TRBJ2-5, with D uncertain. Judging by the DNA end, TRBJ2-7 fits better; the J call may be wrong. The CDR3 has 11 amino acids. Germline CDR1 DFQATT, CDR2 SNEGSKA (reference sequence).

This clonotype was picked up a small number of times. This chain uses TRBV10-2 with TRBJ2-4; 9 nucleotides align to TRBD1. V was pared by 6 bases and J by 15 bases, with 6 bases of the junction left unmatched. The length of the CDR3 is 11 residues. Germline loops: CDR1 WSHSY, CDR2 SAAADI. DNA for the CDR3: TGCGCCAGCAGCTGGGACAGGGAGTGGTACTTC. The encoded protein is CASSWDREWYF.

The CDR3 coding sequence is TGTGCCAGCAGCCAAGTCTGGGACGGCCACTCTGGGGCCAACGTCCTGACTTTC. It yields the protein CASSQVWDGHSGANVLTF. The chain is built from TRBV4-2 and TRBJ2-6, with D perhaps being TRBD1 or TRBD2 (5 bases each). V lost 1 base and J 0 bases, leaving 13 bases between the germline ends. The CDR3 has 18 residues. CDR1 LGHNA and CDR2 YNFKEQ come from the germline V gene.

This clonotype was seen a handful of times. The chain links TRBV5-1 to TRBJ2-1, with no clear D. The CDR3 sequence is 16 residues long. Between the trimmed V and J ends, which lost 2 bases and 7 bases, there was a span of 19 bases. The germline V gene encodes CDR1 SGHRS and CDR2 YFSETQ. The CDR3 sequence is CASSFPDGSGGNEQFF. The CDR3 DNA follows: TGCGCCAGCAGCTTTCCCGACGGGTCCGGTGGTAATGAGCAGTTCTTC.

The chain recombines TRBV5-1 with TRBJ2-3; 15 nucleotides match TRBD2. CDR1 is SGHRS and CDR2 is YFSETQ in the germline V gene. V gave up 4 bases and J gave up 3 bases; unmatched junction bases: 6. The CDR3 runs to 17 residues. The CDR3 sequence is CASSRTSGGASTDTQYF. In nucleotides, the CDR3 is TGCGCCAGCAGCAGGACTAGCGGGGGGGCTTCGACAGATACGCAGTATTTT.

This rearrangement joins TRBV29-1 to TRBJ2-7, with 12 bases identical to TRBD2. The CDR3 extends over 13 amino acids. Germline CDR1 SQVTM, CDR2 ANQGSEA. The V and J ends lost 8 bases and 4 bases, in that order; junction bases with no gene match: 6. In nucleotides, the CDR3 is TGCAGCCACTCCGGGACTAGCGGGTACGAGCAGTACTTC. Protein sequence: CSHSGTSGYEQYF.

This clonotype has more than one count but fewer than ten. The chain links TRBV6-1 to TRBJ1-2, with D unresolved. Germline V gene data show CDR1 as MNHNS and CDR2 as SASEGT. The CDR3 contains 13 residues. V lost 6 bases, J lost 3 bases, and 11 bases lay in between. The CDR3 sequence is CASSGTAYYGYTF. CDR3 bases: TGTGCCAGCAGCGGAACAGCTTACTATGGCTACACCTTC.

The chain couples TRBV7-9 to TRBJ2-5; D is perhaps TRBD2 (6 bases). This CDR3 spans 12 amino acids. Germline V gives CDR1 SEHNR, CDR2 FQNEAQ (reference sequence). Trimming shortened V by 4 bases and J by 11 bases, and 14 bases separated the two germline ends. In DNA form, the CDR3 reads TGTGCCAGCAGCTGGGGGACCAGCGGGCAGTACTTC. Translating it yields CASSWGTSGQYF.

This clonotype was seen a handful of times. The CDR3 region has the DNA TGTGCCAGCAGTGAGCGCCTGGGGGACTATGGCTACACCTTC. As protein: CASSERLGDYGYTF. The V gene is TRBV6-4, the J gene TRBJ1-2; maybe TRBD1 (5 bases). The ends were cut back, 3 bases at V and 3 bases at J, with 11 bases in the middle. This CDR3 is 14 amino acids long. From germline, CDR1 is MRHNA and CDR2 SNTAGT.

Concerning this clonotype itself: A read error is likely, as this CDR3 ends without the conserved phenylalanine or tryptophan. The chain is built from TRBV3-1 and TRBJ2-1, with D maybe TRBD1 (6 bases). The CDR3 totals 16 residues. Germline assignment: CDR1 LGHDT and CDR2 YNNKEL (reference sequence). The CDR3, as DNA: TGTGCCAGCAGCCAAGAATTTCTCCCCTGGGACAAGGAGCAGTTCTCC. It codes for CASSQEFLPWDKEQFS.

The chain combines TRBV6-6 with TRBJ2-1; 7 bases agree with TRBD1. J was trimmed by 5 bases and V by 2 bases; bases with no gene match: 6. CDR3 size: 15 residues. CDR1 is MNHNY and CDR2 is SVGAGI in the germline V gene (reference sequence). The CDR3 sequence is CASSYAAGGHNEQFF. Here the CDR3 DNA reads TGTGCCAGCAGTTACGCGGCAGGGGGTCACAATGAGCAGTTCTTC.

This chain links TRBV4-1 with TRBJ2-7; 10 nucleotides agree with TRBD1. J gave up 1 base and V 1 base, and 4 bases lay outside the gene matches. Germline CDR1 reads MGHRA; CDR2 reads YSYEKL. The CDR3 runs to 16 residues. Here the CDR3 reads CASSQVEDRGSYEQYF. The DNA of the CDR3 is TGCGCCAGCAGCCAAGTCGAGGACAGGGGGTCCTACGAGCAGTACTTC.

The chain has TRBV10-3 and TRBJ2-1; the match to TRBD2 covers 11 bases. Germline-derived CDR1 and CDR2 are ENHRY and SYGVKD. The CDR3 totals 15 residues. The ends lost 2 bases at V and 9 bases at J; junction bases unmatched: 6. The CDR3 spells CAISEVTSGSAEQFF. CDR3 in DNA: TGTGCCATCAGTGAGGTCACTAGCGGGAGTGCTGAGCAGTTCTTC.

The chain carries TRBV5-1 and TRBJ2-2, with D possibly matching TRBD2 (5 bases). Trimming took 0 bases from V and 3 from J, leaving 9 bases between them. Per the germline V gene, CDR1 is SGHRS and CDR2 is YFSETQ. The CDR3 length is 15 residues. CDR3 protein: CASSLEDGDTGELFF. DNA for the CDR3: TGCGCCAGCAGCTTGGAGGACGGGGACACCGGGGAGCTGTTTTTT.

V usage is TRBV30 and J usage is TRBJ2-1; D not resolved. V lost 1 base and J lost 0, with 7 bases in between. CDR3 length: 14 amino acids. Germline lookup yields CDR1 GTSNPN and CDR2 SVGIG (reference sequence). The DNA of the CDR3 is TGTGCCTGGAGTGCAGCGAGCTCCTACAATGAGCAGTTCTTC. Its protein is CAWSAASSYNEQFF.

This clonotype was detected a few times. V and J are TRBV5-1 and TRBJ2-7, with 11 nucleotides matching TRBD1. The CDR3 has 19 amino acids. The trim removed 5 bases at V and 1 base at J, leaving 17 bases unmatched. Looked up from germline, CDR1 is SGHRS and CDR2 is YFSETQ. The CDR3 DNA reads TGCGCCAGCAGTGTCAGGACAGGGGGCGGTCTAGCGGGATCCTACGAGCAGTACTTC. Its translation is CASSVRTGGGLAGSYEQYF.

This chain joins TRBV4-1 and TRBJ2-7; no firm D call. Germline CDR1 reads MGHRA; CDR2 reads YSYEKL. The CDR3 consists of 16 residues. The V gene lost 1 base and the J gene lost 7 bases, with 20 bases spanning the gap. The CDR3 DNA reads as TGCGCCAGCAGCCAAGTGAAAGGTCAGATTACGAAGGAGCAGTACTTC. Amino acid sequence: CASSQVKGQITKEQYF.

This clonotype was detected only a few times. This chain uses TRBV24-1 with TRBJ2-7; weak D call: TRBD1 (7 bases). Trimming stripped 5 bases from V and 6 bases from J, with 10 bases between. The CDR3 loop spans 12 amino acids. The V gene's germline CDR1 is KGHDR and CDR2 SFDVKD. The CDR3 loop reads CATSVQGGEQYF. The CDR3 nucleotides are TGTGCCACCAGTGTTCAGGGGGGCGAGCAGTACTTC.